This record concerns one T cell receptor beta chain sequence. This specimen comes from a study of blood T cell repertoires in COVID-19. Measured with immunoSEQ multiplex PCR; TCRdb has only the in-frame clones, and not every one. The sample shows about 220,000 clones, more than 70% of them seen only once. Trimming took off 5 bases at V and 5 bases at J, with 15 bases between the two ends. This CDR3 has 14 amino acids. Germline V gene data show CDR1 as SGHTA and CDR2 as FQGNSA. The chain uses TRBV7-2 and TRBJ1-1; unclear D gene. Sequences were obtained from peripheral blood. The TCR comes from an elderly woman with acute or convalescent COVID-19. The CDR3 DNA reads TGTGCCAGCAGCCCCGGCGGTTTAAATACTGAAGCTTTCTTT. Its translation: CASSPGGLNTEAFF.